This entry concerns a single TCR beta chain. No antigen is known for it. The data stem from a study of identifying expanded T cells in peripheral blood. Whole-study findings and limits: Around 1.2 clones differed between technical replicates, versus roughly 16 and 20 over time. Variance in clone template counts between approximately 2-week samples significantly increased with total template count across all healthy donors.

The assay was immunoSEQ multiplex PCR, and TCRdb's table has in-frame clones only and misses some. The data show some 93,000 clones, 88% seen once. No infections or other immune events were documented during collection. V was shortened by 0 bases and J by 4 bases, with 13 bases between the two germline ends. This CDR3 comprises 15 residues. The germline CDR1 and CDR2 sequences are SGHRS and YFSETQ. This chain connects TRBV5-1 to TRBJ1-1; perhaps TRBD1 as D (6 bases). This TCR was sampled from a person aged 18 to 75 in good health. Sequencing was done on a sample of blood. The CDR3 DNA reads as TGCGCCAGCAGCTTGGGCGGGGGGCGAGGCACTGAAGCTTTCTTT. Protein: CASSLGGGRGTEAFF.